The 30 T cell receptor beta chains reported below all come from one sample, sequenced in a study of blood T cell repertoires in COVID-19. TCRdb's table, derived via immunoSEQ multiplex PCR, lists solely in-frame clones and lacks some. This table holds 280,000 or so clones, under 90% found once. Sequencing was performed on PBMCs or T cells enriched from blood (not recorded which). The receptors stem from a woman in her forties or fifties who had been exposed to COVID-19.

The V gene is TRBV12-3 or TRBV12-4, the J gene TRBJ2-7; tentatively, D is TRBD2 (6 bases). The CDR3 has 13 residues. Trimming took 5 bases from V and 0 from J, leaving 8 bases between them. CDR3 amino acids: CASSGDFSYEQYF. The DNA for the CDR3 is TGTGCCAGCAGTGGGGACTTCTCCTACGAGCAGTACTTC.

CDR3 residues: CASSQEWGQGVSSYNSPLHF. In DNA form, the CDR3 reads TGCGCCAGCAGCCAAGAATGGGGTCAGGGGGTAAGCTCCTATAATTCACCCCTCCACTTT. This chain connects TRBV4-1 to TRBJ1-6; 7 nucleotides agree with TRBD1. The germline CDR1 and CDR2 sequences are MGHRA and YSYEKL. The CDR3 has 20 residues. V was pared by 0 bases and J by 0 bases, with 11 bases of the junction left unmatched.

The gene calls are TRBV30 and TRBJ1-1; no clear D gene. V was pared by 3 bases and J by 0 bases, with 11 bases between. The germline V gene encodes CDR1 GTSNPN and CDR2 SVGIG (reference sequence). This CDR3 contains 14 residues. The DNA of the CDR3 is TGTGCCTGGAGCGTACGGGGTTTGAACACTGAAGCTTTCTTT. Its translation: CAWSVRGLNTEAFF.

This clone has a single count. The V gene is TRBV6-5, the J gene TRBJ2-5; no clear D. Per germline, CDR1 MNHEY and CDR2 SVGAGI. This CDR3 comprises 12 residues. V was cut by 4 bases and J by 1 base, with 4 bases left in between. The CDR3 DNA reads TGTGCCAGCAGTTCCTTCCAAGAGACCCAGTACTTC. This translates into CASSSFQETQYF.

A word on this clone: This CDR3 is also generated by other DNA sequences in the sample. The chain employs TRBV7-2 and TRBJ2-2; no definite D call. This CDR3 comprises 15 residues. The V gene lost 3 bases and the J gene lost 2 bases, with 10 bases spanning the gap. Germline values: CDR1 SGHTA, CDR2 FQGNSA. CDR3 coding DNA: TGTGCCAGCAGCTTGAGTCAGACAAACACCGGGGAGCTGTTTTTT. Amino acid sequence: CASSLSQTNTGELFF. Full variable domain (rest looked up from reference TRBV7-2 and TRBJ2-2): GAGVSQSPSNKVTEKGKDVELRCDPISGHTALYWYRQSLGQGLEFLIYFQGNSAPDKSGLPSDRFSAERTGGSVSTLTIQRTQQEDSAVYLCASSLSQTNTGELFFGEGSRLTVL.

The chain combines TRBV4-1 with TRBJ1-5; D unclear. Trimming took off 1 base at V and 3 bases at J, with 4 bases between the two ends. Germline CDR1 is MGHRA and CDR2 is YSYEKL. The CDR3 is made up of 13 amino acids. CDR3 coding DNA: TGCGCCAGCAGCCAAGTTATCAATCAGCCCCAGCATTTT. It yields the protein CASSQVINQPQHF.

This chain links TRBV2 with TRBJ1-1, with D perhaps TRBD1 (6 bases). The CDR3 covers 15 residues. Germline CDR1 and CDR2: SNHLY and FYNNEI. Trimming pared 10 bases from V and 10 bases from J, leaving 28 bases between. The CDR3, as DNA: TGTGCCACCCAAACCCAGGGGATCTATGGTTCTGGAGCTTTCTTT. Translated: CATQTQGIYGSGAFF.

The chain employs TRBV4-2 and TRBJ1-2, with D perhaps matching TRBD1 (6 bases). V gave up 1 base and J gave up 1 base, with 13 bases separating them. The CDR3 contains 16 residues. Germline loops: CDR1 LGHNA, CDR2 YNFKEQ. DNA for the CDR3: TGTGCCAGCAGCCAAGTCCCTGACAGGTTTAACTATGGCTACACCTTC. Translation gives CASSQVPDRFNYGYTF.

This rearrangement joins TRBV30 to TRBJ2-7, with TRBD1 identical over 9 bases. Germline assignment: CDR1 GTSNPN and CDR2 SVGIG (reference sequence). The CDR3 is 13 amino acids. With V trimmed by 5 bases and J by 5 bases, 7 bases remained unmatched. CDR3 residues: CAWSGTGTHEQYF. As DNA, the CDR3 is TGTGCCTGGTCCGGGACAGGGACCCACGAGCAGTACTTC. Full variable domain (rest looked up from reference TRBV30 and TRBJ2-7): SQTIHQWPATLVQPVGSPLSLECTVEGTSNPNLYWYRQAAGRGLQLLFYSVGIGQISSEVPQNLSASRPQDRQFILSSKKLLLSDSGFYLCAWSGTGTHEQYFGPGTRLTVT.

V usage is TRBV4-2 and J usage is TRBJ1-5; the D gene is possibly TRBD1 (6 bases). Looked up from germline, CDR1 is LGHNA and CDR2 is YNFKEQ. The V end was cut by 4 bases, the J end by 0 bases, with 13 bases between. This CDR3 spans 16 amino acids. The CDR3, as DNA: TGTGCCAGCAGCCCTCGGACAGATTATAGCAATCAGCCCCAGCATTTT. This sequence encodes CASSPRTDYSNQPQHF.

The rearrangement joins TRBV5-5 to TRBJ2-5; 9 bases map to TRBD2. V dropped 2 bases and J dropped 5; count of bases not matched to a gene: 7. CDR3 size: 15 residues. In germline, CDR1 is SGHKS, CDR2 YYEKEE (reference sequence). This CDR3 reads CASSFSGGRLETQYF. CDR3 DNA: TGTGCCAGCAGCTTTAGCGGGGGTAGATTGGAGACCCAGTACTTC.

V and J are TRBV5-1 and TRBJ2-1, with 10 bases matching TRBD2. Trimming at V came to 0 bases and at J to 6 bases, leaving 3 bases not matched to a gene. This CDR3 contains 15 residues. Germline CDR1 SGHRS, CDR2 YFSETQ. DNA for the CDR3: TGCGCCAGCAGCTTGGGAAGCGGGGGGGCCAATGAGCAGTTCTTC. This translates into CASSLGSGGANEQFF.

The V gene is TRBV7-6, the J gene TRBJ1-4; D is possibly TRBD1 (5 bases). Germline V lookup: CDR1 SGHVS, CDR2 FNYEAQ. Trimming stripped 5 bases from V and 2 bases from J, with 12 bases between. The CDR3 is 15 residues long. Here the CDR3 DNA reads TGTGCCAGCAGCCCACAGGACGCCACTAATGAAAAACTGTTTTTT. Its translation is CASSPQDATNEKLFF.

The chain joins TRBV7-9 to TRBJ1-4, with TRBD1 matching 10 bases. This CDR3 contains 16 residues. Germline loops: CDR1 SEHNR, CDR2 FQNEAQ (reference sequence). The trim removed 5 bases at V and 5 bases at J, leaving 8 bases unmatched. In DNA, the CDR3 is TGTGCCAGCAGCCCGAACCCGGGACAGGGGAATGAAAAACTGTTTTTT. Its protein product is CASSPNPGQGNEKLFF.

The rearrangement joins TRBV18 to TRBJ2-2; D is possibly TRBD2 (6 bases). This CDR3 has 17 residues. Germline CDR1 and CDR2: KGHSH and LQKENI. The V gene lost 0 bases and the J gene lost 4 bases, with 15 bases spanning the gap. This chain's CDR3 is CASSPPEGRVPTGELFF. CDR3 nucleotides: TGTGCCAGCTCACCACCGGAGGGTAGGGTCCCCACCGGGGAGCTGTTTTTT.

This clone was found a few times. V usage is TRBV28 and J usage is TRBJ1-5, with TRBD1 matching over 9 bases. The V gene's germline CDR1 is MDHEN and CDR2 SYDVKM. CDR3 size: 15 residues. Germline trimming cut 7 bases from V and 6 bases from J; bases unmatched to any gene: 10. CDR3 bases: TGTGCCAGCACCGCCCTGGGACAGGGAAGTCAGCCCCAGCATTTT. Protein product: CASTALGQGSQPQHF.

This clone was seen many times. The rearrangement uses TRBV29-1 and TRBJ2-3; 8 nucleotides agree with TRBD2. This CDR3 spans 14 amino acids. Trimming at V came to 2 bases and at J to 6 bases, leaving 7 bases not matched to a gene. Per the germline V gene, CDR1 is SQVTM and CDR2 is ANQGSEA. The CDR3 loop reads CSVELAGGGDTQYF. As DNA, the CDR3 is TGCAGCGTTGAACTGGCGGGGGGTGGGGATACGCAGTATTTT.

This chain links TRBV2 with TRBJ1-2, with 8 bases identical to TRBD1. Germline values: CDR1 SNHLY, CDR2 FYNNEI. The CDR3 extends over 16 amino acids. With V trimmed by 6 bases and J by 6 bases, 15 bases remained unmatched. The CDR3 loop reads CASSPWTGTLENGYTF. CDR3 coding DNA: TGTGCCAGCAGCCCCTGGACAGGGACTCTCGAGAATGGCTACACCTTC.

The J gene is TRBJ1-2, the V gene TRBV5-1; 7 positions agree with TRBD1. CDR1 SGHRS and CDR2 YFSETQ come from the germline V gene. CDR3 length: 14 amino acids. With 5 bases clipped from V and 3 bases from J, the junction kept 7 bases outside the gene matches. CDR3 in DNA: TGCGCCAGCAGTCGACAGGGATTTGACTATGGCTACACCTTC. Amino acids: CASSRQGFDYGYTF.

Comment on this clone: At one end the junction does not follow the germline gene, possibly because of a read error. The chain has TRBV28 and TRBJ1-5; 10 nucleotides agree with TRBD1. The CDR3 spans 15 residues. CDR1 and CDR2 (germline): MDHEN, SYDVKM. CDR3 sequence (DNA): TGTGCCAGCAGTTTGTTGACAGGGGGCAACCAGCCCCAGCATTTT. This sequence encodes CASSLLTGGNQPQHF.

As regards this clone: The sample contains more than one DNA sequence encoding this CDR3. The chain couples TRBV4-2 to TRBJ1-1; possible D gene TRBD1, 6 bases. V shed 0 bases and J shed 5 bases, with 7 bases lying between them. CDR1 and CDR2 (germline): LGHNA, YNFKEQ. The CDR3 contains 13 residues. The CDR3 spells CASSQERGTEAFF. The CDR3 nucleotides read TGTGCCAGCAGCCAAGAAAGGGGGACTGAAGCTTTCTTT.

V gene TRBV6-5 combines with J gene TRBJ1-1; D is undetermined. Germline V gene lookup returns CDR1 MNHEY and CDR2 SVGAGI. CDR3 length: 11 amino acids. The V gene lost 4 bases and the J gene lost 8 bases, with 8 bases spanning the gap. CDR3 DNA sequence: TGTGCCAGCAGTTCCGTGGGCGAAGCTTTCTTT. It encodes CASSSVGEAFF.

This chain links TRBV7-9 with TRBJ1-4; possible D gene TRBD1, 5 bases. Trimming removed 3 bases at V and 7 bases at J, with 12 bases between. The CDR3 is 14 amino acids. Germline V gene sequence: CDR1 SEHNR, CDR2 FQNEAQ (reference sequence). The CDR3 nucleotides are TGTGCCAGCAGCTTCGCTGGGGGGTCTGAAAAACTGTTTTTT. Translating it yields CASSFAGGSEKLFF.

To note about this clone: The junction departs from the called germline gene at one end, perhaps through a read error. CDR3 nucleotide sequence: TGTGCCTGGAATATGGGGAAGAGGGGGAACTTC. Protein product: CAWNMGKRGNF. The genes are TRBV30 and TRBJ1-2; TRBD1 is a possible D gene (6 bases). Per the germline V gene, CDR1 is GTSNPN and CDR2 is SVGIG (reference sequence). CDR3 length equals 11 residues.

The chain joins TRBV3-1 (or the pseudogene TRBV3-2) to TRBJ2-3; D possibly corresponds to TRBD1 (5 bases). CDR3 length: 15 amino acids. Germline V gene data show CDR1 as LGHDT and CDR2 as YNNKEL (reference sequence). Trimming cost V 1 base and J 3 bases, with 11 bases left between them. The chain's CDR3 is CASSQAVRATDTQYF. DNA of the CDR3: TGTGCCAGCAGCCAAGCCGTCAGGGCGACAGATACGCAGTATTTT.

The chain links TRBV14 to TRBJ1-1, with D hard to call. The CDR3 consists of 14 residues. Germline CDR1 reads SGHDN; CDR2 reads FVKESK. V was shortened by 4 bases and J by 4 bases, with 13 bases between the two germline ends. The CDR3 DNA reads TGTGCCAGCAGCCGGGAGGTGTCGGGCACTGAAGCTTTCTTT. As protein: CASSREVSGTEAFF.

The chain recombines TRBV28 with TRBJ1-2; TRBD1 is a possible D gene (5 bases). Trimming cost V 3 bases and J 5 bases, with 10 bases left between them. Germline lookup yields CDR1 MDHEN and CDR2 SYDVKM. This CDR3 has 13 amino acids. This CDR3 is CASSFVEGYGYTF. The DNA of the CDR3 is TGTGCCAGCAGTTTTGTGGAGGGGTATGGCTACACCTTC.

This sequence joins TRBV12-3 or TRBV12-4 and TRBJ2-5, with 8 bases identical to TRBD1. The CDR3 has 13 amino acids. The V gene end was trimmed by 1 base and the J gene end by 5 bases; junction bases not matched to a gene: 0. CDR3 amino acids: CASSLGDRETQYF. The CDR3 nucleotides read TGTGCCAGCAGTTTAGGGGACAGGGAGACCCAGTACTTC.

The chain recombines TRBV7-6 with TRBJ2-1, with a weak D call TRBD1 (6 bases). V gave up 4 bases and J gave up 5 bases, with 12 bases separating them. In germline, CDR1 is SGHVS, CDR2 FNYEAQ. The CDR3 runs to 14 residues. CDR3 bases: TGTGCCAGCAGCTCCCGGGACACCGACAATGAGCAGTTCTTC. Its translation: CASSSRDTDNEQFF.

The chain carries TRBV7-8 and TRBJ2-7, with 9 bases that match TRBD1. Germline CDR1 reads SGHVS; CDR2 reads FQNEAQ. Losses at the gene ends were 6 bases for V and 6 bases for J; bases not matched to a gene: 6. The CDR3 runs to 13 residues. The CDR3 coding sequence is TGTGCCAGCAGGGACAGGGGATGGGTCGAGCAGTACTTC. It is translated as CASRDRGWVEQYF. The whole variable domain, remainder taken from reference TRBV7-8 and TRBJ2-7, is GAGVSQSPRYKVAKRGQDVALRCDPISGHVSLFWYQQALGQGPEFLTYFQNEAQLDKSGLPSDRFFAERPEGSVSTLKIQRTQQEDSAVYLCASRDRGWVEQYFGPGTRLTVT.